A selection of T cell receptor beta chains follows, all from one sample in a study of CD8 T cells in Susac syndrome. MiXCR was run by TCRdb on the immunoSEQ multiplex PCR reads, yielding one entry per CDR3 protein. The sample holds some 160,000 distinct CDR3 sequences, about 91% seen once. The sequenced sample consisted of CD4+ T cells from PBMCs. These receptors came from a human donor in good health. CDR3s include the opening cysteine and the closing phenylalanine or tryptophan. The order of the fields is J gene, V gene, D gene, clone size, CDR3 DNA, CDR3 protein. D genes are given only for firm matches. Clone size is given for some rows only: seen once, a few or many times, or a class if the clone is expanded.

j_call: TRBJ2-6
v_call: TRBV7-2
d_call: -
clone_size: -
cdr3_nt: TGTGCCAGCAGCTTATCGGCGCTCGGGGCCAACGTCCTGACTTTC
cdr3_aa: CASSLSALGANVLTF

j_call: TRBJ1-5
v_call: TRBV7-2
d_call: -
clone_size: -
cdr3_nt: TGTGCCAGCAGCCCCCTCCAGGGACAGCCCCAGCATTTT
cdr3_aa: CASSPLQGQPQHF

j_call: TRBJ2-3
v_call: TRBV4-2
d_call: TRBD2
clone_size: -
cdr3_nt: TGTGCCAGCAGCCAAGACCCCGGATGGGCTAGCGGGAAACCTCCCTCTAGCACAGATACGCAGTATTTT
cdr3_aa: CASSQDPGWASGKPPSSTDTQYF

j_call: TRBJ2-2
v_call: TRBV10-1
d_call: -
clone_size: -
cdr3_nt: TGCGCCAGCAGTGACGGCAGGGTGGGTGCCGGGGAGCTGTTTTTT
cdr3_aa: CASSDGRVGAGELFF

j_call: TRBJ2-7
v_call: TRBV5-1
d_call: -
clone_size: few
cdr3_nt: TGCGCCAGCAGCTTGGCCCCGGGATACGACTACGAGCAGTACTTC
cdr3_aa: CASSLAPGYDYEQYF

j_call: TRBJ2-1
v_call: TRBV6-2/TRBV6-3
d_call: TRBD2
clone_size: -
cdr3_nt: TGTGCCAGCAGTCGACTAGCGGAAAATGTCAATGAGCAGTTCTTC
cdr3_aa: CASSRLAENVNEQFF

j_call: TRBJ2-7
v_call: TRBV11-2
d_call: TRBD1
clone_size: -
cdr3_nt: TGTGCCAGCAGCTCCCGGGACAGGGCTTTGTGGGAGCAGTACTTC
cdr3_aa: CASSSRDRALWEQYF

j_call: TRBJ2-7
v_call: TRBV4-3
d_call: -
clone_size: -
cdr3_nt: TGCGCCAGCAGCCGGGTGGGTCAGAGCTCCTACGAGCAGTACTTC
cdr3_aa: CASSRVGQSSYEQYF

j_call: TRBJ2-1
v_call: TRBV7-2
d_call: TRBD2
clone_size: -
cdr3_nt: TGTGCCAGCAGCTTATTGGGAGCGGGACTGGGAATAGGCTTC
cdr3_aa: CASSLLGAGLGIGF

j_call: TRBJ2-1
v_call: TRBV14
d_call: -
clone_size: once
cdr3_nt: TGTGCCAGCAGCCCCTACTCTGCCAATGAGCAGTTCTTC
cdr3_aa: CASSPYSANEQFF

j_call: TRBJ1-1
v_call: TRBV7-9
d_call: -
clone_size: -
cdr3_nt: TGTGCCAGCAGCCCCCGAGGGCTGCCGATGAACACTGAAGCTTTCTTT
cdr3_aa: CASSPRGLPMNTEAFF

j_call: TRBJ2-1
v_call: TRBV3-1
d_call: -
clone_size: -
cdr3_nt: TGTGCCAGCAGCCGGGGTACTGGCTACAATGAGCAGTTCTTC
cdr3_aa: CASSRGTGYNEQFF

j_call: TRBJ2-4
v_call: TRBV21-1
d_call: -
clone_size: -
cdr3_nt: TGTGCCAGCAGCAAGGACGGGGGTCGGTACTTC
cdr3_aa: CASSKDGGRYF

j_call: TRBJ1-1
v_call: TRBV2
d_call: -
clone_size: -
cdr3_nt: TGTGCCAGCAAGAGGGGCCCCATCCCCGAAGCTTTCTTT
cdr3_aa: CASKRGPIPEAFF

j_call: TRBJ2-5
v_call: TRBV5-6
d_call: -
clone_size: -
cdr3_nt: TGTGCCAGCAGCTTGAATCCAGGACAAGAGACCCAGTACTTC
cdr3_aa: CASSLNPGQETQYF

j_call: TRBJ2-5
v_call: TRBV24-1
d_call: TRBD1
clone_size: -
cdr3_nt: TGTGCCACCAGTGACCGGACAGGGACGGAGACCCAGTACTTC
cdr3_aa: CATSDRTGTETQYF

j_call: TRBJ2-5
v_call: TRBV7-8
d_call: -
clone_size: -
cdr3_nt: TGTGCCAGCAGCCGAGAGGAGCTCCAAGAGACCCAGTACTTC
cdr3_aa: CASSREELQETQYF

j_call: TRBJ2-3
v_call: TRBV11-2
d_call: -
clone_size: once
cdr3_nt: TGTGCCAGCAGCTTAGGTCGCCATGGAAGTACGCAGTATTTT
cdr3_aa: CASSLGRHGSTQYF

j_call: TRBJ1-2
v_call: TRBV5-1
d_call: TRBD1
clone_size: -
cdr3_nt: TGCGCCAGCAGCTTGTGGGATCGACAGGGGGGGGGCTACACCTTC
cdr3_aa: CASSLWDRQGGGYTF

j_call: TRBJ2-3
v_call: TRBV20-1
d_call: -
clone_size: -
cdr3_nt: TGCAGTGCTAGAGATGGGCCTACCGGTAACACAGATACGCAGTATTTT
cdr3_aa: CSARDGPTGNTDTQYF

j_call: TRBJ1-4
v_call: TRBV24-1
d_call: -
clone_size: -
cdr3_nt: TGTGCCACCTCGGGGGCGCCTGGTGAAAAACTGTTTTTT
cdr3_aa: CATSGAPGEKLFF

j_call: TRBJ2-7
v_call: TRBV6-2/TRBV6-3
d_call: -
clone_size: -
cdr3_nt: TGTGCCAGCAGTTATTTATTGCAGGCCTCCTACGAGCAGTACTTC
cdr3_aa: CASSYLLQASYEQYF

j_call: TRBJ2-6
v_call: TRBV19
d_call: -
clone_size: -
cdr3_nt: TGTGCCAGTAGTATAGAAGACTCTGGGGCCAACGTCCTGACTTTC
cdr3_aa: CASSIEDSGANVLTF

j_call: TRBJ1-1
v_call: TRBV24-1
d_call: -
clone_size: -
cdr3_nt: TGTGCCACCAGAGGGACGGGGAACACTGAAGCTTTCTTT
cdr3_aa: CATRGTGNTEAFF

j_call: TRBJ1-3
v_call: TRBV3-1
d_call: -
clone_size: -
cdr3_nt: TGTGCCAGCAGCCAAGGGGGAGGAACTGGAAACACCATATATTTT
cdr3_aa: CASSQGGGTGNTIYF

j_call: TRBJ2-1
v_call: TRBV6-6
d_call: -
clone_size: -
cdr3_nt: TGTGCCAGCACCTTTGGGGAGAATGAGCAGTTCTTC
cdr3_aa: CASTFGENEQFF

j_call: TRBJ2-2
v_call: TRBV28
d_call: TRBD2
clone_size: -
cdr3_nt: TGTGCCAGCACGCTAGCGGGAGCTGGCACCGGGGAGCTGTTTTTT
cdr3_aa: CASTLAGAGTGELFF

j_call: TRBJ1-1
v_call: TRBV29-1
d_call: -
clone_size: -
cdr3_nt: TGCAGCGTTGAACTTCCCCTTTCGCGATCTGAAGCTTTCTTT
cdr3_aa: CSVELPLSRSEAFF

j_call: TRBJ2-1
v_call: TRBV18
d_call: TRBD2
clone_size: -
cdr3_nt: TGTGCCAGCTCACCTTCTCGGACTAGCGGGGGGAATGAGCAGTTCTTC
cdr3_aa: CASSPSRTSGGNEQFF

j_call: TRBJ2-3
v_call: TRBV7-9
d_call: -
clone_size: -
cdr3_nt: TGTGCCAGCAGCCTAAGGGTAACTAGCACAGATACGCAGTATTTT
cdr3_aa: CASSLRVTSTDTQYF

j_call: TRBJ2-3
v_call: TRBV14
d_call: -
clone_size: -
cdr3_nt: TGTGCCAGCAGCCAAGATCTTGAAGATACGCAGTATTTT
cdr3_aa: CASSQDLEDTQYF

j_call: TRBJ2-1
v_call: TRBV10-3
d_call: TRBD1
clone_size: -
cdr3_nt: TGTGCCATCAGTCGTACAGGGGGCCAGGACAATGAGCAGTTCTTC
cdr3_aa: CAISRTGGQDNEQFF

j_call: TRBJ2-1
v_call: TRBV6-1
d_call: TRBD2
clone_size: -
cdr3_nt: TGTGCCAGCAGCTCTAGCGGGAGGGTTTCCTACAATGAGCAGTTCTTC
cdr3_aa: CASSSSGRVSYNEQFF

j_call: TRBJ1-3
v_call: TRBV27
d_call: -
clone_size: -
cdr3_nt: TGTGCCAGCAGTTATCAGAGCTCTGGAAACACCATATATTTT
cdr3_aa: CASSYQSSGNTIYF

j_call: TRBJ2-4
v_call: TRBV5-4
d_call: -
clone_size: -
cdr3_nt: TGTGCCAGCAGCTTGGGAGGGGTGAACATTCAGTACTTC
cdr3_aa: CASSLGGVNIQYF

j_call: TRBJ2-1
v_call: TRBV7-2
d_call: -
clone_size: -
cdr3_nt: TGTGCCAGCAGCCGGTTTAATGAGCAGTTCTTC
cdr3_aa: CASSRFNEQFF

j_call: TRBJ2-6
v_call: TRBV9
d_call: -
clone_size: -
cdr3_nt: TGTGCCAGCAGCGTAGGTGGTCTCCGAACTGGGGCCAACGTCCTGACTTTC
cdr3_aa: CASSVGGLRTGANVLTF

j_call: TRBJ1-1
v_call: TRBV30
d_call: -
clone_size: -
cdr3_nt: TGTGCCTGGAGTCCCCCGAGGGGCACTGAAGCTTTCTTT
cdr3_aa: CAWSPPRGTEAFF

j_call: TRBJ1-1
v_call: TRBV3-1
d_call: -
clone_size: once
cdr3_nt: TGTGCCAGCAGCCAAGTCGGGGGGAGCACTGAAGCTTTCTTT
cdr3_aa: CASSQVGGSTEAFF

j_call: TRBJ2-3
v_call: TRBV21-1
d_call: -
clone_size: -
cdr3_nt: TGTGCCAGCAGAAGGGGGGACGGCTACACAGATACGCAGTATTTT
cdr3_aa: CASRRGDGYTDTQYF

j_call: TRBJ2-1
v_call: TRBV18
d_call: -
clone_size: -
cdr3_nt: TGTGCCAGCTCACCACGGGGGCCCGGCAATGAGCAGTTCTTC
cdr3_aa: CASSPRGPGNEQFF

j_call: TRBJ2-7
v_call: TRBV7-3
d_call: -
clone_size: -
cdr3_nt: TGTGCCAGCAGCTTATCTCGGGACACGTCCTACGAGCAGTACTTC
cdr3_aa: CASSLSRDTSYEQYF

j_call: TRBJ1-2
v_call: TRBV20-1
d_call: -
clone_size: -
cdr3_nt: TGCAGTGCTAGCGTCGACGGGGGAACCTATGGCTACACCTTC
cdr3_aa: CSASVDGGTYGYTF

j_call: TRBJ1-6
v_call: TRBV5-4
d_call: -
clone_size: -
cdr3_nt: TGTGCCAGCAGCTTGAGCAGTTCACCCCTCCACTTT
cdr3_aa: CASSLSSSPLHF

j_call: TRBJ1-1
v_call: TRBV20-1
d_call: TRBD1
clone_size: -
cdr3_nt: TGCAGTGCTCCTAACGGACAGGGGGGAAACACTGAAGCTTTCTTT
cdr3_aa: CSAPNGQGGNTEAFF

j_call: TRBJ2-7
v_call: TRBV5-1
d_call: TRBD1
clone_size: -
cdr3_nt: TGCGCCAGCAGCTTGGTGCAGGGGGTCGGGGTCTACGAGCAGTACTTC
cdr3_aa: CASSLVQGVGVYEQYF

j_call: TRBJ1-4
v_call: TRBV5-1
d_call: -
clone_size: -
cdr3_nt: TGCGCCAGCAGCCTAAAGGGGGAGGGCACTAATGAAAAACTGTTTTTT
cdr3_aa: CASSLKGEGTNEKLFF

j_call: TRBJ2-7
v_call: TRBV20-1
d_call: TRBD2
clone_size: -
cdr3_nt: TGCAGTGCTAGATCCCCCTTAGCGGGAGAATACGAGCAGTACTTC
cdr3_aa: CSARSPLAGEYEQYF

j_call: TRBJ2-5
v_call: TRBV19
d_call: TRBD2
clone_size: -
cdr3_nt: TGTGCCAGTAGTATAGAACTAGCGGCCTGGCGGACCCAGTACTTC
cdr3_aa: CASSIELAAWRTQYF

j_call: TRBJ2-5
v_call: TRBV5-1
d_call: TRBD1
clone_size: once
cdr3_nt: TGCGCCAGCAGCTATCGACAGGGGGCCGGATTGGAGACCCAGTACTTC
cdr3_aa: CASSYRQGAGLETQYF

j_call: TRBJ2-7
v_call: TRBV2
d_call: TRBD1
clone_size: -
cdr3_nt: TGTGCCAGCAGTGGACAGGGGAACGAGCAGTACTTC
cdr3_aa: CASSGQGNEQYF

j_call: TRBJ2-4
v_call: TRBV18
d_call: -
clone_size: -
cdr3_nt: TGTGCCAGCTCACCATTCCAGGGAATTCAGTACTTC
cdr3_aa: CASSPFQGIQYF

j_call: TRBJ1-1
v_call: TRBV24-1
d_call: -
clone_size: once
cdr3_nt: TGTGCCACCAGTGATAGAAGGGGGGAAGCTTTCTTT
cdr3_aa: CATSDRRGEAFF